The rows below give T cell receptor beta chains drawn from one sample of a study of regulatory T cells in long-lasting Graves disease. TCRdb independently ran MiXCR on the multiplex PCR reads; one entry per CDR3 protein. This sample has 600,000 to 650,000 distinct CDR3 sequences, with less than 20% found just once. This same sample was also taken into another study, of T cells in Graves' hyperthyroidism and ophthalmopathy.

The sample consisted of peripheral blood mononuclear cells (PBMCs), taken at new diagnosis, from a patient treated with antithyroid drugs. These receptors were taken from a woman aged 25 to 39 with Graves disease. Each CDR3 is given with its conserved first and last residue. D genes are given only for firm matches. Clone size appears in some rows only: once, few, many, or a class for an expanded clone.

clone size,V gene,D gene,J gene,CDR3 DNA,CDR3 protein
-,TRBV14,TRBD2,TRBJ2-1,TGTGCCAGCGCCCTATTAGCGGGAGGGCTCTCTGAGCAGTTCTTC,CASALLAGGLSEQFF
many,TRBV5-1,TRBD1,TRBJ1-5,TGCGCCAGCAGCACGGGACAGAGCAATCAGCCCCAGCATTTT,CASSTGQSNQPQHF
few,TRBV20-1,TRBD2,TRBJ2-3,TGCAGTGCCTACAATAGCGGGTATAGCACAGATACGCAGTATTTT,CSAYNSGYSTDTQYF
few,TRBV18,-,TRBJ1-2,TGTGCCAGCTCAGCCCAGGGGACGACTAACTATGGCTACACCTTC,CASSAQGTTNYGYTF
-,TRBV7-2,-,TRBJ1-1,TGTGCCAGCAGCTTAGGACGGATGCTGAACACTGAAGCTTTCTTT,CASSLGRMLNTEAFF
-,TRBV30,-,TRBJ2-1,TGTGCCTGGAGTCCCCCTCAAGGGCTTCAGTTCTTC,CAWSPPQGLQFF
few,TRBV7-9,TRBD1,TRBJ1-5,TGTGCCAGCAGCTCGGGACAGGAAATTTATAGCAATCAGCCCCAGCATTTT,CASSSGQEIYSNQPQHF
many,TRBV2,TRBD2,TRBJ2-5,TGTGCCAGCAGGGCCCAGCGGAGCGGGGGGGAGACCCAGTACTTC,CASRAQRSGGETQYF
-,TRBV27,-,TRBJ2-1,TGTGCCAGCAGTTTATCAGGGGCAGTCTACAATGAGCAGTTCTTC,CASSLSGAVYNEQFF
few,TRBV30,-,TRBJ1-1,TGTGCCTGGAGTGAGCTGGGACCGAGCAATGAAGCTTTCTTT,CAWSELGPSNEAFF
many,TRBV6-2/TRBV6-3,-,TRBJ2-7,TGTGCCAGCAGTGACACAGCCGAGCAGTACTTC,CASSDTAEQYF
few,TRBV20-1,TRBD1,TRBJ1-6,TGCAGTGCCATATACCTGGACAGGGTGTTTTCGGATTCACCCCTCCACTTT,CSAIYLDRVFSDSPLHF
-,TRBV6-9,-,TRBJ1-5,TGTGCCAGCAGTTACGGTGGGTCCCCCCAGCATTTT,CASSYGGSPQHF
-,TRBV13,-,TRBJ2-1,TGTGCCAGCAGTACTTGGAGGGGGTCTACGAAACATGAGCAGTTCTTC,CASSTWRGSTKHEQFF
-,TRBV12-3/TRBV12-4,-,TRBJ2-5,TGTGCCAGCAGTTTAGACCTTAGGGGCGAAGAGACCCAGTACTTC,CASSLDLRGEETQYF
many,TRBV6-1,TRBD1,TRBJ1-1,TGTGCCAGCAGTCCGCCGGGACAGGCCAACACTGAAGCTTTCTTT,CASSPPGQANTEAFF
many,TRBV6-1,-,TRBJ2-7,TGTGCCAGCAGTGTCCTCTACGAGCAGTACTTC,CASSVLYEQYF
few,TRBV19,-,TRBJ1-2,TGTGCAACAAACGACTATGGCTACACCTTC,CATNDYGYTF
-,TRBV3-1,TRBD2,TRBJ2-4,TGTGCCAGCAACCGGGGACTAGGAAATGGAAACATTCAGTACTTC,CASNRGLGNGNIQYF
-,TRBV20-1,TRBD2,TRBJ2-2,TGCAGTGCTAGGATCGTAGCGGGAGGTATCGGGGAGCTGTTTTTT,CSARIVAGGIGELFF
-,TRBV5-1,TRBD2,TRBJ2-7,TGCGCCAGCAGCTCCATTAGCGGGAGCGGATACGAGCAGTACTTC,CASSSISGSGYEQYF
few,TRBV19,-,TRBJ2-1,TGTGCCAGTAGTGAGGGCGGACTAAACCGCATCAATGAGCAGTTCTTC,CASSEGGLNRINEQFF
few,TRBV20-1,-,TRBJ2-5,TGCAGTGCTCGACCGTTCTTGGGGCAAGAGACCCAGTACTTC,CSARPFLGQETQYF
few,TRBV6-1,-,TRBJ2-1,TGTGCCAACCCCCTGGGGGGTGAGCAGTTCTTC,CANPLGGEQFF
-,TRBV3-1,-,TRBJ1-3,TGTGCCAGCAGCCACACCGGGACAACGACCTCTGGAAACACCATATATTTT,CASSHTGTTTSGNTIYF
few,TRBV5-4,-,TRBJ1-2,TGTGCCAGCATCCGACCTGGGAGGGTTGGTGGCTACACCTTC,CASIRPGRVGGYTF
few,TRBV20-1,-,TRBJ2-3,TGCAGTCAAACGGGGGAGCGGTGGGGAGATACGCAGTATTTT,CSQTGERWGDTQYF
many,TRBV6-1,-,TRBJ1-1,TGTGCCAGTCGGGGTCATGCAGGGAAGGAAGCTTTCTTT,CASRGHAGKEAFF
many,TRBV11-3,-,TRBJ2-1,TGTGCCAGCAGCTTAGGACAGCTCGATGAGCAGTTCTTC,CASSLGQLDEQFF
-,TRBV5-1,-,TRBJ1-6,TGCGCCAGCAGCATAGACAGCGCCGTACAAAATTCACCCCTCCACTTT,CASSIDSAVQNSPLHF
many,TRBV20-1,TRBD2,TRBJ2-2,TGCAGTGCTCCCGGACTAGCGGCGAACACCGGGGAGCTGTTTTTT,CSAPGLAANTGELFF
many,TRBV6-5,-,TRBJ2-4,TGTGCCAGCAGTTACTCTGTAGCTGCCTCGGCCAAAAACATTCAGTACTTC,CASSYSVAASAKNIQYF
many,TRBV28,-,TRBJ2-2,TGTGCCAGCGGCAGCCAAGGCAACACCGGGGAGCTGTTTTTT,CASGSQGNTGELFF
-,TRBV5-1,TRBD2,TRBJ2-1,TGCGCCAGCAGCTCGAGCATTGCGGGAGGTATTCGATCCTCCTACAATGAGCAGTTCTTC,CASSSSIAGGIRSSYNEQFF
-,TRBV4-1,-,TRBJ2-3,TGCGCCAGCAGCCAAGATCTGGCAGGGTCCACAGATACGCAGTATTTT,CASSQDLAGSTDTQYF
-,TRBV3-1,-,TRBJ1-5,TGTGCCAGCAGCCCTTTGTGGGGGCTCGGGATTCAGCCCCAGCATTTT,CASSPLWGLGIQPQHF
-,TRBV14,-,TRBJ2-7,TGTGCCAGCAGCCAAGATCGGGCGGAGCAAAAGTACGAGCAGTACTTC,CASSQDRAEQKYEQYF
many,TRBV12-3/TRBV12-4,-,TRBJ1-3,TGTGCCACCAATGCTGGAAACACCATATATTTT,CATNAGNTIYF
many,TRBV24-1,TRBD1,TRBJ1-1,TGTGCCACCATGTCAGGGGGACACACTGAAGCTTTCTTT,CATMSGGHTEAFF
many,TRBV5-6,-,TRBJ2-3,TGTGCCAGCAGCCAGGGTCCCACAGATACGCAGTATTTT,CASSQGPTDTQYF
-,TRBV3-1,-,TRBJ1-1,TGTGCCAGCAGCCAGGGACGAACCCCTGAAGCTTTCTTT,CASSQGRTPEAFF
many,TRBV28,-,TRBJ2-4,TGTGCCAGCAGTTTTAAAAACATTCAGTACTTC,CASSFKNIQYF
-,TRBV5-1,-,TRBJ2-2,TGCGCCAGCAGCTTTAAGCAGGGGAACACCGGGGAGCTGTTTTTT,CASSFKQGNTGELFF
many,TRBV7-3,-,TRBJ1-1,TGTGCCAGCAGTTCAAGGAAGTCGGGTGAAGCTTTCTTT,CASSSRKSGEAFF
many,TRBV27,-,TRBJ1-1,TGTGCCAGCAGTTTATCCCGCTGGGTTGTCTACACTGAAGCTTTCTTT,CASSLSRWVVYTEAFF
many,TRBV7-9,-,TRBJ2-3,TGTGCCAGCAGCTTGGGCTCTAGATCGGATACGCAGTATTTT,CASSLGSRSDTQYF
few,TRBV7-9,-,TRBJ1-4,TGTGCCAGCAGCTTAAGTTGGCAGAGAAATGAAAAACTGTTTTTT,CASSLSWQRNEKLFF
many,TRBV12-3/TRBV12-4,-,TRBJ2-3,TGTGCCAGCAGCCTGGACGGCGTCACAGATACGCAGTATTTT,CASSLDGVTDTQYF
many,TRBV6-1,-,TRBJ1-1,TGTGCCAGCAGTGAAATTGGAGCCTTGAACACTGAAGCTTTCTTT,CASSEIGALNTEAFF
many,TRBV2,-,TRBJ1-5,TGTGCCAGCACCTATCGAATAAGGGATCAGCCCCAGCATTTT,CASTYRIRDQPQHF
many,TRBV11-3,TRBD2,TRBJ2-1,TGTGCCAGCAGCCTAAGGGGAGCGGGGGGCCACAATGAGCAGTTCTTC,CASSLRGAGGHNEQFF
many,TRBV2,TRBD1,TRBJ1-4,TGTGCCAGCACTAGCGGGACAGGGGGCGAAAAACTGTTTTTT,CASTSGTGGEKLFF
many,TRBV7-9,-,TRBJ2-7,TGTGCCAGCAGAAGGGACTTCAGCTCCTACGAGCAGTACTTC,CASRRDFSSYEQYF
-,TRBV11-2,-,TRBJ2-7,TGTGCCAGCAGCTTAGGTGGGACAAACTACTACGAGCAGTACTTC,CASSLGGTNYYEQYF